Shown below are 2 T cell receptor beta chains from a single sample sequenced in a study of blood T cell repertoires in COVID-19. Clones were sequenced by immunoSEQ multiplex PCR, and TCRdb holds only the in-frame ones, with some missing. The sample holds about 190,000 clones, around 85% seen once. The specimen sequenced was peripheral blood. These TCRs come from a woman between 45 and 60 years old with acute or convalescent COVID-19.

The rearrangement joins TRBV25-1 to TRBJ2-7; 8 bases are a match to TRBD2. This CDR3 spans 14 amino acids. Germline-derived CDR1 and CDR2 are MGHDK and SYGVNS. After removal of 4 bases from V and 7 bases from J, the junction contained 9 bases not matched to a gene. CDR3 residues: CASSGGGLVWEQYF. The CDR3 DNA sequence: TGTGCCAGCAGTGGTGGGGGACTAGTGTGGGAGCAGTACTTC.

The chain has TRBV6-6 and TRBJ1-2; TRBD1 aligns across 8 bases. With V trimmed by 5 bases and J by 5 bases, 22 bases remained unmatched. This CDR3 spans 19 amino acids. CDR1 MNHNY and CDR2 SVGAGI come from the germline V gene (reference sequence). In DNA form, the CDR3 reads TGTGCCAGCAGTCCCCAAACTCACGGGACAGGTCGGGATTTTTATGGCTACACCTTC. The encoded protein is CASSPQTHGTGRDFYGYTF.